This TCR beta chain was profiled in a study of neurological immune-mediated disorders. Notes on the study in general: The expanded clones of different subjects shared no CDR3 amino acid sequences (suggesting private repertoires in all groups).

This clonotype was observed many times. Its cognate antigen is unknown. Regarding time point: longitudinal time-point 3. A total of 2 million PBMCs stored at -80 degrees C provided the unsorted libraries. One entry per CDR3 protein results from TCRdb running MiXCR on the 5' RACE reads. The sample records more than 50,000 distinct CDR3 sequences, roughly 8% being singletons. Deletions cut 3 bases from V and 1 base from J, with 11 bases between. The CDR3 runs 15 residues. The TCR was taken from a woman aged 40 to 50 in good health. This sequence joins TRBV12-3 or TRBV12-4 and TRBJ2-3; possibly TRBD1 for D (5 bases). The sequenced sample consisted of PBMCs. This CDR3 is CASSFLQGGTDTQYF. As DNA, the CDR3 is TGTGCCAGCAGTTTTTTGCAGGGCGGCACAGATACGCAGTATTTT.